This T cell receptor (beta chain) emerged from a study of blood T cell repertoires in COVID-19. Turning to the study itself: Sites in the United States, Italy and Spain provided acute and convalescent COVID-19 samples.

Looked up from germline, CDR1 is MNHEY and CDR2 is SMNVEV (reference sequence). The CDR3 is 13 residues long. V was clipped by 3 bases and J by 9 bases, with 12 bases between them. How the authors handled the data: Quantification of nucleated cells was approximated via reference gene primer amplification. The data were produced by immunoSEQ multiplex PCR, yet TCRdb's version contains in-frame clones alone and is incomplete. The V and J calls and clone size are taken from that table; D and trimming were inferred from the DNA. Of 200,000 or so clones in the sample, 80% to 85% were seen once. Sequencing was carried out using PBMCs or T cells enriched from blood (not recorded which). The V and J genes are TRBV27 and TRBJ2-1; TRBD2 might be the D (6 bases). The sequence was collected from a middle-aged man who had recovered from COVID-19. The CDR3 is CASSLEGLGEQFF. CDR3 coding DNA: TGTGCCAGCAGTTTGGAGGGACTCGGTGAGCAGTTCTTC.